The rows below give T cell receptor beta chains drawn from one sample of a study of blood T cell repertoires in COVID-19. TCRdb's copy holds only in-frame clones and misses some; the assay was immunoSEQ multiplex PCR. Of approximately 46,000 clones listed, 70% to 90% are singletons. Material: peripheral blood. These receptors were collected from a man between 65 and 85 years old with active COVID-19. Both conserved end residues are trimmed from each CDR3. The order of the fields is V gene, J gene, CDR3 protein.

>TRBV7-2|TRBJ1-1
ASSPSTGSETEAF
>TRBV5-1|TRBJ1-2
ASSLWAENSYGYT
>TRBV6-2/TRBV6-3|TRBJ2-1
ASSWGGADNEQF
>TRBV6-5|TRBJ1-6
ASSWQGFNSPLH
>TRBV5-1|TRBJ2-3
ASSPLPSVPPLTDTQY
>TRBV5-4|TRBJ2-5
ASSETSGDPSETQY
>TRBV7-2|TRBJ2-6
ASSPRRREGRSGANVLT
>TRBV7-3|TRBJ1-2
ASSLTGDGNYGYT
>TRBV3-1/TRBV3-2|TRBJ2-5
ASSHRSLETQY
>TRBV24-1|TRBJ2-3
ATSDYKAGATDTQY
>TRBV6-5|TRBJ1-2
ASSKDSNYGYT
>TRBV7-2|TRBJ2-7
ASSRWGGEQY
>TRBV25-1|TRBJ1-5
ASSPIGYEGKPQH
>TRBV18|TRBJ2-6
ASSPGQGTGANVLT
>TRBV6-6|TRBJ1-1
ASSYVPGRPNTEAF
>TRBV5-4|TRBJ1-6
ASSLGGQIYNSPLH
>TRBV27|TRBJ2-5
ASSASRDNQETQY
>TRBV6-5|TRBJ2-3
ASVGGGRSDTQY
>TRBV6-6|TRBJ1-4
ASSYAGLNEKLF
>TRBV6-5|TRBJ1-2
ASSTGTGYT
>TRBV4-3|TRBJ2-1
ASSLTGLTSNEQF
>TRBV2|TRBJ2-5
ASKGLGSGETQY
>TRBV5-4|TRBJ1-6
ASSVGRSSYNSPLH
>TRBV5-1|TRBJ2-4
ASSLPGDIQY
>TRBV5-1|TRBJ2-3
ASSLGGGIAGGTQY
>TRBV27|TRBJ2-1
ASSPGQGAPNEQF
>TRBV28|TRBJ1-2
ASSSLGQGAFYGYT
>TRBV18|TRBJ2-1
ASSPVTGYNEQF
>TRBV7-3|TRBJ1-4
ASSLGANEKLF
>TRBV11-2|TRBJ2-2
ASSLFSGGANTGELF
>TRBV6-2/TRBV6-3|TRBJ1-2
ASSLFRGNYGYT
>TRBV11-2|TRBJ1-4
ASSLDRSEKLF
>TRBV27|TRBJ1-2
ASSYRDNLILYGYT
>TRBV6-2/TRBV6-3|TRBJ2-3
ASRPTSGSLTDTQY
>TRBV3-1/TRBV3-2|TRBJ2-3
ASSPGEYSSTDTQY
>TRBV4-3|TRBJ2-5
ASSQDLEFQETQY
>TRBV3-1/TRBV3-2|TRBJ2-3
ASRHRGRVPDTQY
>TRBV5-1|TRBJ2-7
ASSPDREVFREQY
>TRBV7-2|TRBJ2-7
ASSTTTGREQY
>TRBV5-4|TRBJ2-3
ASSSVGGGDTDTQY
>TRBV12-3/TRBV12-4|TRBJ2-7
ASSRSATYEQY
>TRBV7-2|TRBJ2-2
ASRTSRFTSGGTGELF
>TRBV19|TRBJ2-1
ASSITSGENNEQF
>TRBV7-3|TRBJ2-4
ASSPTGADIQY
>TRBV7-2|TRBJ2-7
ASSLGFLRGISYEQY
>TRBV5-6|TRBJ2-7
ASSFPLDRRSSYEQY
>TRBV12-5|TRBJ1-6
ASGLETGGNSPLH
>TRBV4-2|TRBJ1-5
ASSLGTGRWDQPQH
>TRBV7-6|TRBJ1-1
ASSLGAGLNTEAF
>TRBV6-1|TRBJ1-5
ASSEVTGGNQPQH
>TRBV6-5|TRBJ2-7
ATGQNYEQY
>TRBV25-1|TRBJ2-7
ASSFETGTGHSYEQY
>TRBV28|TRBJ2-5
ASSLPTNPRETQY
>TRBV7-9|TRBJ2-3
ASSRQATVGRDTQY
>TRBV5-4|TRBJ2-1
ASSPLAGLNNEQF